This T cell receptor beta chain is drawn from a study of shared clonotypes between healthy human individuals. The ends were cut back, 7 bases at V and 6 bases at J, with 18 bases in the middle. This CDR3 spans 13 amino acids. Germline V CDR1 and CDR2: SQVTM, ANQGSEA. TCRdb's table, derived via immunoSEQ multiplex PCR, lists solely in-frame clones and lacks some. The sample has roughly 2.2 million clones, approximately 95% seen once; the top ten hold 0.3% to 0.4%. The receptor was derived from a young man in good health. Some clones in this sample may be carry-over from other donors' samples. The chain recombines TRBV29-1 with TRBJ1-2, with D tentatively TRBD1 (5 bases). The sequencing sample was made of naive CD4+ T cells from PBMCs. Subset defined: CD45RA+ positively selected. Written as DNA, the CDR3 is TGCAGCGCCTCGACAGTCCAAGTGGATGGCTACACCTTC. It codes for CSASTVQVDGYTF.